A selection of T cell receptor beta chains follows, all from one sample in a study of blood T cell repertoires in COVID-19. Clones were read by immunoSEQ multiplex PCR, and TCRdb kept only the in-frame ones, dropping some. Among under 400,000 clones listed, around 87% were seen once. The sample taken for sequencing was PBMCs or T cells enriched from blood (not recorded which). Receptors were obtained from a man between 40 and 49 years old in a cohort exposed to, infected with or recovered from COVID-19 (not recorded which). Each CDR3 is given with its conserved first and last residue. The D gene is left open where the match is weak. Where a row states a size, it is once, few, many or the class of an expanded clone; other rows omit it.

V gene	J gene	clone size	D gene	CDR3 protein	CDR3 DNA
TRBV2	TRBJ1-6	.	TRBD1	CASRNLGQRASSYNSPLHF	TGTGCCAGCAGGAATTTGGGACAGAGAGCATCCTCCTATAATTCACCCCTCCACTTT
TRBV10-1	TRBJ2-2	.	TRBD2	CASSVGRATGELFF	TGCGCCAGCAGTGTGGGGAGGGCCACCGGGGAGCTGTTTTTT
TRBV6-1	TRBJ2-3	once	.	CASSEEAGSTDTQYF	TGTGCCAGCAGTGAAGAGGCGGGGAGCACAGATACGCAGTATTTT
TRBV5-1	TRBJ1-6	.	.	CASSLLSQNNSPLHF	TGCGCCAGCAGCTTGCTCAGTCAGAATAATTCACCCCTCCACTTT
TRBV27	TRBJ1-5	.	TRBD1	CASSIRGQSHQPQHF	TGTGCCAGCAGTATACGGGGACAGAGTCATCAGCCCCAGCATTTT
TRBV2	TRBJ2-7	.	TRBD2	CASSIAGGPGEQYF	TGTGCCAGCAGTATAGCGGGAGGGCCGGGTGAGCAGTACTTC
TRBV7-9	TRBJ2-1	.	.	CASSPGVYNEQFF	TGTGCCAGCAGCCCGGGGGTCTACAATGAGCAGTTCTTC
TRBV11-2	TRBJ2-1	.	.	CASSLGPRRNEQFF	TGTGCCAGCAGCTTAGGACCCCGGAGGAATGAGCAGTTCTTC
TRBV18	TRBJ1-1	.	.	CASSPRGIGTEAFF	TGTGCCAGCTCACCCAGGGGTATCGGCACTGAAGCTTTCTTT
TRBV18	TRBJ2-1	.	.	CASSPGADNEQFF	TGTGCCAGCTCACCAGGAGCGGACAATGAGCAGTTCTTC
TRBV6-4	TRBJ2-2	.	.	CASSDGLNTGELFF	TGTGCCAGCAGTGACGGACTGAACACCGGGGAGCTGTTTTTT
TRBV3-1/TRBV3-2	TRBJ2-3	.	.	CASSLILDTHTDTQYF	TGTGCCAGCAGCCTTATTCTGGACACCCACACAGATACGCAGTATTTT
TRBV5-6	TRBJ1-2	.	.	CASSLPGLHKDYGYTF	TGTGCCAGCAGCTTACCCGGACTCCATAAGGACTATGGCTACACCTTC
TRBV10-3	TRBJ1-5	.	.	CAIQGGARDQPQHF	TGTGCCATCCAAGGGGGGGCCAGGGATCAGCCCCAGCATTTT
TRBV5-1	TRBJ1-2	few	TRBD1	CASSPPGQGGNGYTF	TGCGCCAGCAGCCCCCCGGGACAGGGGGGGAATGGCTACACCTTC
TRBV30	TRBJ2-7	.	.	CAWSVYYEQYF	TGTGCCTGGAGTGTTTACTACGAGCAGTACTTC
TRBV11-1	TRBJ1-1	few	TRBD1	CASSSSDRGRTEAFF	TGTGCCAGCAGCTCCTCGGACAGGGGGCGAACTGAAGCTTTCTTT
TRBV7-9	TRBJ1-1	.	TRBD1	CASSLVGQGATEAFF	TGTGCCAGCAGCTTAGTGGGACAGGGGGCGACTGAAGCTTTCTTT
TRBV5-1	TRBJ1-5	.	TRBD1	CASSEGGYQPQHF	TGCGCCAGCAGCGAAGGGGGCTATCAGCCCCAGCATTTT
TRBV5-1	TRBJ2-2	.	TRBD2	CASSLGTGGNTGELFF	TGCGCCAGCAGCCTCGGGACGGGAGGAAACACCGGGGAGCTGTTTTTT
TRBV19	TRBJ1-1	.	.	CATAMGGRYTEAFF	TGTGCCACCGCGATGGGGGGGCGTTACACTGAAGCTTTCTTT
TRBV6-1	TRBJ2-3	few	TRBD1	CASREDRDTDTQYF	TGTGCCAGCAGAGAAGACAGGGACACAGATACGCAGTATTTT
TRBV5-5	TRBJ1-1	.	.	CASSLAYSGTEAFF	TGTGCCAGCAGCTTGGCGTACTCGGGCACTGAAGCTTTCTTT
TRBV19	TRBJ2-5	.	TRBD1	CASSSGQGALETQYF	TGTGCCAGTAGTAGTGGACAGGGGGCTTTGGAGACCCAGTACTTC
TRBV29-1	TRBJ2-7	.	TRBD1	CSVARDRVGEQYF	TGCAGCGTTGCCCGGGACAGGGTAGGCGAGCAGTACTTC
TRBV30	TRBJ2-7	.	.	CAWSRDWAYEQYF	TGTGCCTGGAGCCGGGACTGGGCCTACGAGCAGTACTTC
TRBV27	TRBJ1-2	.	TRBD1	CASSLVFRTGAPGGYTF	TGTGCCAGCAGTTTAGTTTTCAGGACAGGGGCTCCGGGTGGCTACACCTTC
TRBV7-3	TRBJ1-1	.	.	CASSPGHSNTEAFF	TGTGCCAGCAGCCCGGGACATTCGAACACTGAAGCTTTCTTT
TRBV19	TRBJ1-2	.	.	CASSMRPAGYTF	TGTGCCAGTAGTATGAGGCCTGCTGGCTACACCTTC
TRBV2	TRBJ2-2	.	TRBD2	CASSDLAGGTGELFF	TGTGCCAGCAGTGACCTAGCGGGGGGCACCGGGGAGCTGTTTTTT
TRBV6-5	TRBJ1-1	.	TRBD1	CASSTGGAEAFF	TGTGCCAGCAGTACAGGGGGAGCTGAAGCTTTCTTT
TRBV25-1	TRBJ1-4	.	TRBD1	CASSEVRGPTNEKLFF	TGTGCCAGCAGTGAAGTAAGGGGGCCAACTAATGAAAAACTGTTTTTT
TRBV19	TRBJ2-1	.	TRBD2	CASSRAGLAGASQFF	TGTGCCAGTAGCAGGGCGGGACTAGCGGGAGCCTCGCAGTTCTTC